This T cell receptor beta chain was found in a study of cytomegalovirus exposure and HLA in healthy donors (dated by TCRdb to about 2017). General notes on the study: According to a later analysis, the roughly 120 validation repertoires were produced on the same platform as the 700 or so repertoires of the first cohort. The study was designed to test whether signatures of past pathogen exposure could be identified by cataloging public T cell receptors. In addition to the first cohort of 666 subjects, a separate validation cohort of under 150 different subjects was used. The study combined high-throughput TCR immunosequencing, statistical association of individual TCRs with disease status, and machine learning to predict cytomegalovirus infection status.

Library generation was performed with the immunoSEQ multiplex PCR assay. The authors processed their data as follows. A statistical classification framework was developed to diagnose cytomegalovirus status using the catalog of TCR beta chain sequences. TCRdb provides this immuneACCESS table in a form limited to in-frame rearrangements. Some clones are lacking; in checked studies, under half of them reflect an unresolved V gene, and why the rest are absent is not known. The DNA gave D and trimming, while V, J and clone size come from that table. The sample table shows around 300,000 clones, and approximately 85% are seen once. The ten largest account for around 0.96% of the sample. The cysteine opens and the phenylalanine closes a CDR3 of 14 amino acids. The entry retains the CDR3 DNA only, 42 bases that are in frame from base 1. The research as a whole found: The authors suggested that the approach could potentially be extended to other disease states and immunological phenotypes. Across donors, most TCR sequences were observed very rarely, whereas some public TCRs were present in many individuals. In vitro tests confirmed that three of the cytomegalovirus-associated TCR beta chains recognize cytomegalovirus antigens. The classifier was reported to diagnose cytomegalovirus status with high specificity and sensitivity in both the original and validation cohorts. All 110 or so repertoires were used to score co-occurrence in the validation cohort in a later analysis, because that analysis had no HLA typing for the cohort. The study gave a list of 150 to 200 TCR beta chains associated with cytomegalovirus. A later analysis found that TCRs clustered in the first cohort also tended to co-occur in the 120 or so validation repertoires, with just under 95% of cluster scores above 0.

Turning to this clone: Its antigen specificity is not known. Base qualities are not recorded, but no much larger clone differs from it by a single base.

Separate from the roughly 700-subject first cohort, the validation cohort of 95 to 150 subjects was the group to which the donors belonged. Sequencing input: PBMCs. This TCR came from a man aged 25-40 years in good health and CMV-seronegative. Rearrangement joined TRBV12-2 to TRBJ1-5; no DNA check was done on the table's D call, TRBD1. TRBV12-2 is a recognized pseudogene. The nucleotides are TGTGCAAGTCGCTCGACAGGGGGAGATCAGCCCCAGCATTTT. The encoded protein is CASRSTGGDQPQHF.